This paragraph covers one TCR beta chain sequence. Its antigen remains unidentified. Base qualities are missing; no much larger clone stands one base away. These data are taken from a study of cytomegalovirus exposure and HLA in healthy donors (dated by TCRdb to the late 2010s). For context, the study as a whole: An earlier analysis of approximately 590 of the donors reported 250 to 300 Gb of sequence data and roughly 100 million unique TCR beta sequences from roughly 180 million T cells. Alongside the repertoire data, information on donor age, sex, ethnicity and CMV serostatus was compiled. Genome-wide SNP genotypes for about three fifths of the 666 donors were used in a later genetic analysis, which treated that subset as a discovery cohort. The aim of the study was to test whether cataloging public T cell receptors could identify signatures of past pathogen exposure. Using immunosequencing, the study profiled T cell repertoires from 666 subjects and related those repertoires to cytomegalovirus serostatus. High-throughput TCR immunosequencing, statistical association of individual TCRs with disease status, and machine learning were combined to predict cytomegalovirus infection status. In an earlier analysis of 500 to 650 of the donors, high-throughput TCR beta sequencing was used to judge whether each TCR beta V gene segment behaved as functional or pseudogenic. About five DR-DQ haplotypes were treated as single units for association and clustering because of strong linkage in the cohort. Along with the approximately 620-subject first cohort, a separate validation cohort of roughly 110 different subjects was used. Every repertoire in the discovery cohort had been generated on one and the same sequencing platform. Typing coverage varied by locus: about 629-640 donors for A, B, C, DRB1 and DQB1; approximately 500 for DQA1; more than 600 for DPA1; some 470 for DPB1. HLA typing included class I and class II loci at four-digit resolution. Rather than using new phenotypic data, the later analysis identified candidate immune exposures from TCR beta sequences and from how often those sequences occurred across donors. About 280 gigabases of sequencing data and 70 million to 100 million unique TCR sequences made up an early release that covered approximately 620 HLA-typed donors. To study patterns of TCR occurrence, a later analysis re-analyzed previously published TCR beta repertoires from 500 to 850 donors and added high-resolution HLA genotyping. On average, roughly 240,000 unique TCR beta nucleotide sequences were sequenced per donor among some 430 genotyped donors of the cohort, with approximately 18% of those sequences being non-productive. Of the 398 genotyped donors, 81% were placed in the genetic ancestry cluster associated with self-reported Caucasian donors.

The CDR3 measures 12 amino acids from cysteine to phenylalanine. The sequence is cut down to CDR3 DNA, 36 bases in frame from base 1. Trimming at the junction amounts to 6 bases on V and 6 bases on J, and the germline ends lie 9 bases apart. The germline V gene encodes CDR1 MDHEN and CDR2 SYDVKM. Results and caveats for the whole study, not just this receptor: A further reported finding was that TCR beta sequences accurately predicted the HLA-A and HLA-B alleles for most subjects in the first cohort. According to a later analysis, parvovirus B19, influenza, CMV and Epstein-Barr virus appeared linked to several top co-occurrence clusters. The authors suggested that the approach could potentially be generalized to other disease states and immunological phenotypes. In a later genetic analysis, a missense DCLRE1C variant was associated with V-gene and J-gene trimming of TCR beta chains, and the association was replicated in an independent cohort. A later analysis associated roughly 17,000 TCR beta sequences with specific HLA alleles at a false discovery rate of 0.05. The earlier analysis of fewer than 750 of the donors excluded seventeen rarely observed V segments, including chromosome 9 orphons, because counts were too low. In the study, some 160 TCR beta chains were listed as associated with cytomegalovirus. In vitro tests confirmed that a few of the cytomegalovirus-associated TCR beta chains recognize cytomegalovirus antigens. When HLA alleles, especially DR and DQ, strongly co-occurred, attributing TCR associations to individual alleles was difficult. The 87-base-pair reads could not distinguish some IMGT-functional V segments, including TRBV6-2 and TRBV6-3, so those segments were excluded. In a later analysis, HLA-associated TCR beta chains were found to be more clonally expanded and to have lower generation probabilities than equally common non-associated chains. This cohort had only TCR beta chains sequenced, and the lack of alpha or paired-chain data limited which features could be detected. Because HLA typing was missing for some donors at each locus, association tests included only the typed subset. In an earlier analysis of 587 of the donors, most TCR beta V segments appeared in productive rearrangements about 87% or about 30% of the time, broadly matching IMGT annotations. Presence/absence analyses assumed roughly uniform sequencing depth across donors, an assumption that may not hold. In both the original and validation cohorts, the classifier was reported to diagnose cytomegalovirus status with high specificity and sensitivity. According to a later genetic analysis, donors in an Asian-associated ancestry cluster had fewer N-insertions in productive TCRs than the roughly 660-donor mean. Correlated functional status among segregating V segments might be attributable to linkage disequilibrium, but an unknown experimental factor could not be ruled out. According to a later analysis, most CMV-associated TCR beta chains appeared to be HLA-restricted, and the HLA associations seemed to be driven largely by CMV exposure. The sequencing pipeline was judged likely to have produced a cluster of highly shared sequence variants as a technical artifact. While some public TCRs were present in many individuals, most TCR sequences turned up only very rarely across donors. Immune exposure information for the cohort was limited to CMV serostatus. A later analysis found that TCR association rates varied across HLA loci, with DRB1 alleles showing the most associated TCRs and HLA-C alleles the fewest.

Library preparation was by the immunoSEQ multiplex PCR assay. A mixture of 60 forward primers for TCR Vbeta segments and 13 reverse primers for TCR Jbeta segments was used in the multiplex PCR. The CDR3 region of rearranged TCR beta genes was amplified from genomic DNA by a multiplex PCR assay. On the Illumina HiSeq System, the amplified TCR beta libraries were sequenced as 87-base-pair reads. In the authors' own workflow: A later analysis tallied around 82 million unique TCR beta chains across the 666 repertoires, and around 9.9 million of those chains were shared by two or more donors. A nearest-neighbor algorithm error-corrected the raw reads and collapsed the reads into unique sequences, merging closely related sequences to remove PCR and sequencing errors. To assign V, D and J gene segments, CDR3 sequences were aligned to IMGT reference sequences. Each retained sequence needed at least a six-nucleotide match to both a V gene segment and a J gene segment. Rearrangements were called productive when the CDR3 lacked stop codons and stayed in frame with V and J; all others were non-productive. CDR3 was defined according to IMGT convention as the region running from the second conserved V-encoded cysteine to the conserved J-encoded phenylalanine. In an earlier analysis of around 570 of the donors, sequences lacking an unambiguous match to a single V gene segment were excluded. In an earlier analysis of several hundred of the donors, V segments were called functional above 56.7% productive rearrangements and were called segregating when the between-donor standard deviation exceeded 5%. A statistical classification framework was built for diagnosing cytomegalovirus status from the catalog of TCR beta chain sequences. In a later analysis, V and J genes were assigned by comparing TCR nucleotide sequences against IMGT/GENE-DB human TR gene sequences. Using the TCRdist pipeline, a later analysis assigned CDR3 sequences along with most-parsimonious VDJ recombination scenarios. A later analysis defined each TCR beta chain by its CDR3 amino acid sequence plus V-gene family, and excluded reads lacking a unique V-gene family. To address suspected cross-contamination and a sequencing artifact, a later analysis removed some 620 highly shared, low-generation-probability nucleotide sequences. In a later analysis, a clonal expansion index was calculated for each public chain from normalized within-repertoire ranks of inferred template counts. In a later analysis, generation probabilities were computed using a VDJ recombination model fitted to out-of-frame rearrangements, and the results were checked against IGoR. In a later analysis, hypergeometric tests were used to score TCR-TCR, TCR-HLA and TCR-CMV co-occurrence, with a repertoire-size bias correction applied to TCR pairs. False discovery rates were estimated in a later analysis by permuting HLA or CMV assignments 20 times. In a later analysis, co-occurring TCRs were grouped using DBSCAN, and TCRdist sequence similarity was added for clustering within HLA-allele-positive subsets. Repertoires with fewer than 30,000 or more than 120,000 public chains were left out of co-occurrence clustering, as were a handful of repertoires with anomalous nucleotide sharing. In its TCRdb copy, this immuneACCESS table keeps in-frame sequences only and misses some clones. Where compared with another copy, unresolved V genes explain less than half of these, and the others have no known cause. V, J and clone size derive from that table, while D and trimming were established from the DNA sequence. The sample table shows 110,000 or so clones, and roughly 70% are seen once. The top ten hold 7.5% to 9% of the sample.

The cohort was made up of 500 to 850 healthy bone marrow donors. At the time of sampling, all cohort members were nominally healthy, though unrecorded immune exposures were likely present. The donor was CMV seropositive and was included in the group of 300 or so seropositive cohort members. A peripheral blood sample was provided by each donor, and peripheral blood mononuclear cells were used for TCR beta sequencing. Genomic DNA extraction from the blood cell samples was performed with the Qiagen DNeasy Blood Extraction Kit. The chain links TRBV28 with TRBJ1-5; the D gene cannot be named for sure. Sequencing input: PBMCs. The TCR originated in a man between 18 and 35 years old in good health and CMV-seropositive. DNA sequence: TGTGCCAGCAGCATAGGCGGTCAGCCCCAGCATTTT. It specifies CASSIGGQPQHF.